These 29 T cell receptor beta chains share one sample of origin, sequenced in a study of radiotherapy plus CTLA-4 blockade in lung cancer. Some clones are missing from TCRdb's copy, which holds only in-frame ones; the method was immunoSEQ multiplex PCR. Here the sample spans about 36,000 clones, about two thirds being singletons. Specimen: peripheral blood, collected from a patient treated with radiotherapy plus ipilimumab. These receptors originate from a human donor with non-small cell lung cancer who had stable disease on radiotherapy plus ipilimumab.

The chain has TRBV28 and TRBJ1-6; TRBD1 aligns across 9 bases. The CDR3 consists of 13 residues. V gave up 5 bases and J gave up 12 bases; unmatched junction bases: 5. Germline lookup yields CDR1 MDHEN and CDR2 SYDVKM. The CDR3 loop reads CASSNGQGKPLHF. The CDR3 nucleotides are TGTGCCAGCAGTAATGGACAGGGGAAACCCCTCCACTTT.

This chain links TRBV5-6 with TRBJ2-7; 8 bases fit TRBD1. J lost 3 bases, V lost 7 bases, and 9 bases had no gene match. The CDR3 contains 14 residues. Germline values: CDR1 SGHDT, CDR2 YYEEEE. CDR3 in amino acids: CASGWTGRLYEQYF. The CDR3 coding sequence is TGTGCCAGCGGATGGACAGGGAGGCTCTACGAGCAGTACTTC.

This clone turned up a few times. The chain employs TRBV30 and TRBJ2-7; D unresolved. The V gene lost 4 bases and the J gene lost 3 bases, with 10 bases spanning the gap. The germline CDR1 and CDR2 sequences are GTSNPN and SVGIG (reference sequence). This CDR3 is 12 amino acids long. The CDR3: CAWTGSGYEQYF. The DNA of the CDR3 is TGTGCCTGGACCGGGTCGGGCTACGAGCAGTACTTC.

The chain uses TRBV18 and TRBJ1-1, with a possible D match to TRBD1 (6 bases). This CDR3 comprises 14 residues. The germline gives CDR1 KGHSH, CDR2 LQKENI. V shed 5 bases and J shed 6 bases, with 16 bases lying between them. This chain's CDR3 is CASSEFGTYSEAFF. DNA for the CDR3: TGTGCCAGCTCAGAGTTTGGGACATATTCTGAAGCTTTCTTT.

This clone showed up just once. This chain uses TRBV19 with TRBJ1-1, with TRBD1 matching over 7 bases. Trimming cost V 4 bases and J 1 base; bases outside gene matches: 9. Looked up from germline, CDR1 is LNHDA and CDR2 is SQIVND (reference sequence). The CDR3 is made up of 16 amino acids. The CDR3 spells CASSSSRTGGNTEAFF. As DNA, the CDR3 is TGTGCCAGTAGTAGCTCACGGACAGGTGGGAACACTGAAGCTTTCTTT. Full variable domain (rest looked up from reference TRBV19 and TRBJ1-1): DGGITQSPKYLFRKEGQNVTLSCEQNLNHDAMYWYRQDPGQGLRLIYYSQIVNDFQKGDIAEGYSVSREKKESFPLTVTSAQKNPTAFYLCASSSSRTGGNTEAFFGQGTRLTVV.

The chain uses TRBV19 and TRBJ1-3; no reliable D call. CDR3 size: 14 residues. Per the germline V gene, CDR1 is LNHDA and CDR2 is SQIVND (reference sequence). V dropped 9 bases and J dropped 4 bases, with 16 bases sitting between them. The CDR3 bases are TGTGCCAGCACAGACACAGCTGCGGGAAACACCATATATTTT. Protein sequence: CASTDTAAGNTIYF.

The genes are TRBV5-4 and TRBJ2-1; 8 bases align to TRBD1. CDR3 length equals 15 residues. The germline CDR1 and CDR2 sequences are SGHNT and YYREEE (reference sequence). With 4 bases clipped from V and 2 bases from J, the junction kept 5 bases outside the gene matches. The CDR3 nucleotides are TGTGCCAGCAGCGGAGCAGGGGGCGCCTACAATGAGCAGTTCTTC. Its translation is CASSGAGGAYNEQFF.

This clone was seen many times. The chain carries TRBV18 and TRBJ1-2; tentative D call: TRBD1 (6 bases). Trimming removed 3 bases at V and 7 bases at J, with 21 bases between. Germline V lookup: CDR1 KGHSH, CDR2 LQKENI. The CDR3 covers 16 residues. CDR3 sequence reads: CASSPSTGLSVAGYTF. In DNA form, the CDR3 reads TGTGCCAGCTCACCGTCTACAGGGCTTTCGGTTGCTGGCTACACCTTC.

The gene calls are TRBV6-1 and TRBJ2-3, with a possible D match to TRBD2 (7 bases). Germline assignment: CDR1 MNHNS and CDR2 SASEGT. The CDR3 contains 15 residues. The ends were cut back, 4 bases at V and 4 bases at J, with 15 bases in the middle. The CDR3 here is CASSGGGAVADTQYF. In DNA form, the CDR3 reads TGTGCCAGCAGTGGGGGGGGCGCAGTGGCAGATACGCAGTATTTT.

Many counts were recorded for this clone. The V and J genes are TRBV11-3 and TRBJ1-2, with a weak D call TRBD1 (6 bases). Trimming took 4 bases from V and 3 from J, leaving 12 bases between them. The length of the CDR3 is 14 residues. Germline assignment: CDR1 SGHNT and CDR2 YENEEA. The CDR3 DNA reads as TGTGCCAGCAGCTCCCGGGGGGGGCACTATGGCTACACCTTC. The encoded protein is CASSSRGGHYGYTF.

The V gene is TRBV7-2, the J gene TRBJ2-1; 7 nucleotides agree with TRBD2. With V trimmed by 5 bases and J by 7 bases, 11 bases remained unmatched. CDR1 and CDR2 from the germline V gene are SGHTA and FQGNSA. This CDR3 is 15 amino acids long. As DNA, the CDR3 is TGTGCCAGCAGCCTCCAGCGGGGCGGGTCAAATGAGCAGTTCTTC. Translated, it gives CASSLQRGGSNEQFF.

The rearrangement uses TRBV11-3 and TRBJ2-1, with 13 bases matching TRBD2. Germline assignment: CDR1 SGHNT and CDR2 YENEEA. The CDR3 extends over 18 amino acids. The trim removed 5 bases at V and 0 bases at J, leaving 7 bases unmatched. The CDR3 nucleotides read TGTGCCAGCAGCCGATCGGGACTAGCGGGGAGCTCCTACAATGAGCAGTTCTTC. Its translation is CASSRSGLAGSSYNEQFF.

The rearrangement links TRBV27 to TRBJ1-1, with D unclear. The CDR3 loop spans 14 amino acids. The ends were cut back, 3 bases at V and 4 bases at J, with 12 bases in the middle. Germline V gives CDR1 MNHEY, CDR2 SMNVEV (reference sequence). Here the CDR3 reads CASSLEGRGTEAFF. The CDR3 bases are TGTGCCAGCAGTTTGGAGGGTAGAGGCACTGAAGCTTTCTTT.

This clone was seen only a few times. The rearrangement joins TRBV6-6 to TRBJ1-2, with no clear D. The CDR3 has 14 residues. V was shortened by 6 bases and J by 0 bases, with 11 bases between the two germline ends. Per germline, CDR1 MNHNY and CDR2 SVGAGI (reference sequence). CDR3 residues: CASRYPGANYGYTF. In nucleotides, the CDR3 is TGTGCCAGCAGATATCCCGGAGCTAACTATGGCTACACCTTC.

This clone was seen a single time. V gene TRBV2 combines with J gene TRBJ1-5; 7 positions match TRBD1. The CDR3 has 13 residues. Germline loops: CDR1 SNHLY, CDR2 FYNNEI. J lost 3 bases, V lost 11 bases, and 7 bases had no gene match. CDR3 in DNA: TGTGCCTTTCGACAGGGAAACAATCAGCCCCAGCATTTT. This gives the protein CAFRQGNNQPQHF.

There are a few counts of this clone. The V call is TRBV5-8, the J call TRBJ2-3; 11 bases are shared with TRBD2. The CDR3 contains 17 residues. Germline assignment: CDR1 SGHTS and CDR2 YDEGEE. The V gene end was trimmed by 5 bases and the J gene end by 6 bases; junction bases not matched to a gene: 14. As DNA, the CDR3 is TGTGCCAGCAGAACACCCGGGACTAGCGGATTTGATGATACGCAGTATTTT. Protein product: CASRTPGTSGFDDTQYF.

This clone appeared a few times. The J gene is TRBJ2-1, the V gene TRBV30; 7 nucleotides agree with TRBD2. The CDR3 loop spans 14 amino acids. V was pared by 1 base and J by 0 bases, with 0 bases of the junction left unmatched. The germline V gene has CDR1 GTSNPN and CDR2 SVGIG (reference sequence). The CDR3 bases are TGTGCCTGGAGTGGCGGGAGCTCCTACAATGAGCAGTTCTTC. This codes for CAWSGGSSYNEQFF.

The rearrangement joins TRBV27 to TRBJ1-3; 7 bases fit TRBD1. Germline V gene lookup returns CDR1 MNHEY and CDR2 SMNVEV (reference sequence). The CDR3 has 15 residues. J gave up 2 bases and V 6 bases, and 7 bases lay outside the gene matches. CDR3 coding DNA: TGTGCCAGCAGCAGGGGGTGGGGCCCTGGAAACACCATATATTTT. As protein: CASSRGWGPGNTIYF.

The chain joins TRBV27 to TRBJ1-1; TRBD1 matches at 7 bases. Germline V CDR1 and CDR2: MNHEY, SMNVEV (reference sequence). Trimming at V came to 6 bases and at J to 2 bases, leaving 9 bases not matched to a gene. This CDR3 contains 15 residues. CDR3 nucleotide sequence: TGTGCCAGCAGGACGCGCGGGACAGCTAACACTGAAGCTTTCTTT. Residues: CASRTRGTANTEAFF.

The genes are TRBV11-3 and TRBJ2-3, with 8 nucleotides matching TRBD1. Germline V gene lookup returns CDR1 SGHNT and CDR2 YENEEA. CDR3 length: 16 residues. J gave up 6 bases and V 5 bases, and 13 bases lay outside the gene matches. The CDR3 is CASSMAAQGDRDTQYF. The CDR3, as DNA: TGTGCCAGCAGCATGGCCGCACAGGGGGATAGGGATACGCAGTATTTT.

The chain links TRBV12-2 to TRBJ1-6. TRBV12-2 is deemed a pseudogene. The CDR3 runs to 16 residues. The CDR3 sequence is CASRLGGSSYNSPLHF. The CDR3 DNA reads TGTGCAAGTCGCTTAGGTGGGAGCTCCTATAATTCACCCCTCCACTTT.

The chain recombines TRBV29-1 with TRBJ2-7; D not certain. V lost 4 bases and J 6 bases, leaving 10 bases between the germline ends. Per the germline V gene, CDR1 is SQVTM and CDR2 is ANQGSEA. The CDR3 covers 11 residues. The CDR3 region is CSVGLVGEQYF. CDR3 coding DNA: TGCAGCGTTGGGCTAGTTGGCGAGCAGTACTTC.

The CDR3 spells CASSPGADTQYF. The CDR3, as DNA: TGTGCCAGCAGCCCCGGGGCAGATACGCAGTATTTT. The chain is built from TRBV11-1 and TRBJ2-3; perhaps TRBD2 as D (5 bases). Trimming took 5 bases from V and 4 from J, leaving 7 bases between them. Germline CDR1 and CDR2: SGHAT and FQDESV (reference sequence). The length of the CDR3 is 12 residues.

This sequence joins TRBV5-4 and TRBJ2-3, with TRBD1 matching over 9 bases. Unmatched junction bases numbered 9, after V lost 3 bases and J lost 4 bases. The germline V gene has CDR1 SGHNT and CDR2 YYREEE (reference sequence). The CDR3 covers 16 residues. The CDR3 coding sequence is TGTGCCAGCAGCTCCTTGGGACAGGGAAAGGCAGATACGCAGTATTTT. It specifies CASSSLGQGKADTQYF.

The chain recombines TRBV5-4 with TRBJ1-2; TRBD1 is a possible D gene (6 bases). With 5 bases removed from V and 8 bases from J, the gap between germline ends came to 19 bases. The germline gives CDR1 SGHNT, CDR2 YYREEE (reference sequence). This CDR3 spans 14 amino acids. The CDR3 nucleotides are TGTGCCAGCAGGGGGGCGGAGTATAGTCGGGGCTACACCTTC. Translation: CASRGAEYSRGYTF.

This sequence joins TRBV9 and TRBJ2-3; weak D call: TRBD2 (6 bases). Trimming shortened V by 4 bases and J by 3 bases, and 15 bases separated the two germline ends. Per the germline V gene, CDR1 is SGDLS and CDR2 is YYNGEE. The CDR3 length is 15 residues. CDR3 DNA sequence: TGTGCCAGCAGCCGAGGCTGGGGGGTTACAGATACGCAGTATTTT. It encodes CASSRGWGVTDTQYF.

The V call is TRBV11-2, the J call TRBJ2-4, with TRBD1 identical over 7 bases. V lost 5 bases and J lost 0; bases outside the gene matches: 7. This CDR3 spans 16 amino acids. Germline assignment: CDR1 SGHAT and CDR2 FQNNGV. This chain's CDR3 is CASSPPTGRAKNIQYF. CDR3 nucleotides: TGTGCCAGCAGCCCCCCGACAGGGAGAGCCAAAAACATTCAGTACTTC.

The chain links TRBV19 to TRBJ2-7; D is unresolved. CDR3 length equals 15 residues. Germline V gives CDR1 LNHDA, CDR2 SQIVND (reference sequence). V dropped 1 base and J dropped 1 base, with 11 bases sitting between them. The CDR3 sequence: CASSIGPEPSYEQYF. The CDR3 coding sequence is TGTGCCAGTAGTATAGGTCCCGAGCCTTCCTACGAGCAGTACTTC.

This chain joins TRBV5-4 and TRBJ1-4, with 12 bases identical to TRBD1. V shed 1 base, J shed 0 bases, and the junction held 10 bases outside the gene matches. From germline, CDR1 is SGHNT and CDR2 YYREEE (reference sequence). CDR3 length: 20 residues. DNA of the CDR3: TGTGCCAGCAGCTTGAAACGAGGGGGGACAGGGGGCGCAACTAATGAAAAACTGTTTTTT. Translation gives CASSLKRGGTGGATNEKLFF.